This T cell receptor beta chain originates from a study of blood T cell repertoires in COVID-19. Study-wide context: Donors in the United States, Italy and Spain gave samples during acute or convalescent COVID-19. PBMCs, B-cell-depleted T cells, or T cells provided the cDNA or gDNA that made up the material.

Produced via immunoSEQ multiplex PCR; TCRdb's table is partial and in-frame only. Altogether 490,000 or so clones are present, 80% to 90% being singletons, with the ten largest covering 6.5% to 9.5%. The CDR3 loop spans 14 amino acids. CDR1 is MGHRA and CDR2 is YSYEKL in the germline V gene. V was cut by 1 base and J by 7 bases, with 11 bases left in between. Recruitment covered about two dozen US areas and drew participants whose ages spanned 18 to 89 years. Each participant's cohort was designated according to participant-reported clinical history. V and J are TRBV4-1 and TRBJ1-3, with D maybe TRBD1 (5 bases). The sequencing sample was made of PBMCs or T cells enriched from blood (not recorded which). The sequence came from a woman in her sixties who had recovered from COVID-19. This CDR3 reads CASSQGPGRNTIYF. In DNA, the CDR3 is TGCGCCAGCAGCCAAGGTCCAGGGAGGAACACCATATATTTT.